These 3 T cell receptor beta chains were sequenced from one sample in a study of T cells in women clearing cervical HPV infection (dated by TCRdb to between 2017 and 2018). Libraries were prepared through the immunoSEQ multiplex PCR assay. TCRdb stores this immuneACCESS table with in-frame sequences only. Part of the clones is absent; in the studies checked, under half of the shortfall reflects unresolved V genes, and no reason is known for the rest. The sample's own table lists approximately 40,000 clones. In total, the top ten clones hold 7.6% of the sample. The sequenced sample consisted of blood buffy coat. These receptors all come from a woman aged 18 to 69 with a cervical HPV16 infection that either progressed to CIN3+ or cleared (not recorded which).

Concerning this clone itself: Read sequence stops 3 residues before the CDR3 end, and the germline J gene provides the missing end. This sequence joins TRBV28 and TRBJ2-3, with TRBD2 matching 9 bases. The V and J ends lost 2 bases and 0 bases, in that order; junction bases with no gene match: 3. CDR1 and CDR2 from the germline V gene are MDHEN and SYDVKM. This CDR3 is 16 amino acids long. The sequenced CDR3 bases are TGTGCCAGCAGTTTACCTAGCGGGGAGAGCACAGATACG. This sequence encodes CASSLPSGESTDT. The CDR3 as a whole reads CASSLPSGESTDTQYF.

Details on this clone: The read ends 3 residues early relative to the CDR3; the germline J gene fills the gap. The chain employs TRBV29-1 and TRBJ1-3, with D perhaps TRBD1 (6 bases). V was pared by 5 bases and J by 0 bases, with 11 bases between. Germline lookup yields CDR1 SQVTM and CDR2 ANQGSEA. There are 14 residues in the CDR3. CDR3 sequence reads: CSVNREDSGNTIYF. The sequenced part of the CDR3 DNA is TGCAGCGTTAACAGGGAGGACTCTGGAAACACC.

In the case of this clone: The missing CDR3 end, 3 residues past where the read stops, is filled in from the germline J gene. The chain uses TRBV5-1 and TRBJ2-3; maybe TRBD1 (5 bases). CDR3 length: 14 amino acids. The germline V gene has CDR1 SGHRS and CDR2 YFSETQ. Trimming pared 1 base from V and 4 bases from J, leaving 10 bases between. The CDR3 region is CASSLQGGADTQYF. The covered CDR3 bases are TGCGCCAGCAGCTTGCAGGGTGGCGCAGATACG.